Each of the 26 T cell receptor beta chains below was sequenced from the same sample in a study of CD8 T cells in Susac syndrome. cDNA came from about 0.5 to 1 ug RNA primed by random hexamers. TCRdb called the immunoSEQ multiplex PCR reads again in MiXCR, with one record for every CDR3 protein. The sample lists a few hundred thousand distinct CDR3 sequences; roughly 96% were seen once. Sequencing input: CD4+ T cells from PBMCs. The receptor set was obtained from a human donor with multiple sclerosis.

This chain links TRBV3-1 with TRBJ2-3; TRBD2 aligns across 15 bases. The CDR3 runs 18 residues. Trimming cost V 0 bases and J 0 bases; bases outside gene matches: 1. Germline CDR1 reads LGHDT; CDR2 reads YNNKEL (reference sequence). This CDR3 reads CASSQDGTSGGSTDTQYF. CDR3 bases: TGTGCCAGCAGCCAAGACGGGACTAGCGGGGGGAGCACAGATACGCAGTATTTT.

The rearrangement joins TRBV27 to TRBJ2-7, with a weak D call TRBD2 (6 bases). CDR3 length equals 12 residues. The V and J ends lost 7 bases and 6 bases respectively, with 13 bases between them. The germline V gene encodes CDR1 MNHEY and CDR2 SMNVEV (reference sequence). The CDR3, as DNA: TGTGCCAGCACGCGGGAAGGAGGCGAGCAGTACTTC. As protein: CASTREGGEQYF.

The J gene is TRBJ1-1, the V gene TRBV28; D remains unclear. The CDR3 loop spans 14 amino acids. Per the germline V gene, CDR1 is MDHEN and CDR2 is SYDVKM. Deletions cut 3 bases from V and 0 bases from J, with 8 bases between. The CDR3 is CASSFTGMNTEAFF. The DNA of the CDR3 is TGTGCCAGCAGTTTTACGGGGATGAACACTGAAGCTTTCTTT.

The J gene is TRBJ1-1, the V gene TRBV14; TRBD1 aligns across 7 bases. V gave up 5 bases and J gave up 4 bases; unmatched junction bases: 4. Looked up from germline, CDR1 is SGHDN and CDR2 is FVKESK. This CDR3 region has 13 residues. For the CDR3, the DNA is TGTGCCAGCAGCACACAGGGGCTCACTGAAGCTTTCTTT. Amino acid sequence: CASSTQGLTEAFF.

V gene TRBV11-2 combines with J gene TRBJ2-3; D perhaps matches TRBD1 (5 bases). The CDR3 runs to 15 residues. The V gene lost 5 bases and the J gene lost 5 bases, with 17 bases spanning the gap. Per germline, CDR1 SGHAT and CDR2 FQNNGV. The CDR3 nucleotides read TGTGCCAGCAGCGCCAGACAGCGTATAGGAGATACGCAGTATTTT. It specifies CASSARQRIGDTQYF. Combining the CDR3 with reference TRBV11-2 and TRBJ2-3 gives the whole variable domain EAGVAQSPRYKIIEKRQSVAFWCNPISGHATLYWYQQILGQGPKLLIQFQNNGVVDDSQLPKDRFSAERLKGVDSTLKIQPAKLEDSAVYLCASSARQRIGDTQYFGPGTRLTVL.

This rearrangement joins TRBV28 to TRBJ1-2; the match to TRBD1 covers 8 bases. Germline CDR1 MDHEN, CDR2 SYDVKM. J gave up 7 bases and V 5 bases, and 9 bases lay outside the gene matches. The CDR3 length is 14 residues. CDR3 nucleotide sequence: TGTGCCAGCAGTCCGGGACAGGTCCCTGCTGGCTACACCTTC. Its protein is CASSPGQVPAGYTF.

The CDR3 DNA is TGCAGCGTTGATTGGAGACAGTCGAACACTGAAGCTTTCTTT. Amino acid sequence: CSVDWRQSNTEAFF. The V and J genes are TRBV29-1 and TRBJ1-1, with D perhaps TRBD1 (5 bases). This CDR3 spans 14 amino acids. Germline loops: CDR1 SQVTM, CDR2 ANQGSEA. Trimming took 3 bases from V and 1 from J, leaving 12 bases between them.

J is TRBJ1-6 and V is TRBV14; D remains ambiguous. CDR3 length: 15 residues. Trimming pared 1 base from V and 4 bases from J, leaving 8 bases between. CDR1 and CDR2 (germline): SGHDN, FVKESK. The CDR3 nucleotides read TGTGCCAGCAGCCAAGGACTGCAGTATAATTCACCCCTCCACTTT. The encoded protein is CASSQGLQYNSPLHF.

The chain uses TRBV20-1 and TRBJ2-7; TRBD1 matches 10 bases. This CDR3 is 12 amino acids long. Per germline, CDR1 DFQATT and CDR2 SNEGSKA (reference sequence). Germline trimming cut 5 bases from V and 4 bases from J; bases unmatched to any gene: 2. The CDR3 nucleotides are TGCAGTGCTTGGGACAGGGGTTACGAGCAGTACTTC. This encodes CSAWDRGYEQYF.

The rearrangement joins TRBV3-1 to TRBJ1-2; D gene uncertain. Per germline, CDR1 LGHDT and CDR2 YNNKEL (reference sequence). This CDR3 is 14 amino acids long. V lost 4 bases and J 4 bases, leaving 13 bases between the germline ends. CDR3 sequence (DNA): TGTGCCAGCAGCCGGTCAGGTGGTCCCTATGGCTACACCTTC. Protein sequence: CASSRSGGPYGYTF.

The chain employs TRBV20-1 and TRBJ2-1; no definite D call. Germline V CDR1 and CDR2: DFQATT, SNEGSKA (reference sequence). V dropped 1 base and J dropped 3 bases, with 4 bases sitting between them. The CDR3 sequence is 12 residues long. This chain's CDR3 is CSARGIYNEQFF. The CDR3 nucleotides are TGCAGTGCTAGAGGGATCTACAATGAGCAGTTCTTC.

CDR3 in amino acids: CASTVAGNTGELFF. Written as DNA, the CDR3 is TGTGCCAGCACGGTAGCGGGGAACACCGGGGAGCTGTTTTTT. The chain couples TRBV25-1 to TRBJ2-2; 7 bases align to TRBD2. Germline lookup yields CDR1 MGHDK and CDR2 SYGVNS. The V and J ends lost 7 bases and 1 base, in that order; junction bases with no gene match: 3. The CDR3 runs to 14 residues.

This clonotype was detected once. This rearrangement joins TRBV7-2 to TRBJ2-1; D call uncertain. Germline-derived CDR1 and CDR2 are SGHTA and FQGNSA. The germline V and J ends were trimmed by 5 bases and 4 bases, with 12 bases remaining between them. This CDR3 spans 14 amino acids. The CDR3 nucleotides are TGTGCCAGCAGCACCCCCAGGATTTACAATGAGCAGTTCTTC. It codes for CASSTPRIYNEQFF.

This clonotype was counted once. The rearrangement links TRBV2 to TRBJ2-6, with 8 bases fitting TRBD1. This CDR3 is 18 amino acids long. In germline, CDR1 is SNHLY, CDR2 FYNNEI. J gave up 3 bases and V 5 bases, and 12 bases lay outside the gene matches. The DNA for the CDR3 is TGTGCCAGCAGTCGCCAGGGGACCAGGGGGCTTGGGGCCAACGTCCTGACTTTC. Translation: CASSRQGTRGLGANVLTF.

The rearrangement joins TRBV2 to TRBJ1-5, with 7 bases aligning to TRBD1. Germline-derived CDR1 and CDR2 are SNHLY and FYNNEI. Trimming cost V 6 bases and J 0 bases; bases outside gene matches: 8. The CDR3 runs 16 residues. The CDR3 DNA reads TGTGCCAGCAGCTGGACAGGCCTTTATAGCAATCAGCCCCAGCATTTT. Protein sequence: CASSWTGLYSNQPQHF.

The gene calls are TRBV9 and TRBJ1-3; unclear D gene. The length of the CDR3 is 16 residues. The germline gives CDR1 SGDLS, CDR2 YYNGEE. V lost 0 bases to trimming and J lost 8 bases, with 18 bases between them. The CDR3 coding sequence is TGTGCCAGCAGCGTAGCCCCTATTATCGGTTGGGACACCATATATTTT. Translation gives CASSVAPIIGWDTIYF. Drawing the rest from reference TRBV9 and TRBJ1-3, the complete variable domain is DSGVTQTPKHLITATGQRVTLRCSPRSGDLSVYWYQQSLDQGLQFLIQYYNGEERAKGNILERFSAQQFPDLHSELNLSSLELGDSALYFCASSVAPIIGWDTIYFGEGSWLTVV.

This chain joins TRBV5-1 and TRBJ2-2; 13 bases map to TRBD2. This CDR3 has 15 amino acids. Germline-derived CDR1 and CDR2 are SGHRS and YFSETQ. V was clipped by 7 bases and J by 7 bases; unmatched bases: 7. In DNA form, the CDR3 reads TGCGCCAGCGGACGGACTAGCGGGAGCGGCGGGGAGCTGTTTTTT. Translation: CASGRTSGSGGELFF.

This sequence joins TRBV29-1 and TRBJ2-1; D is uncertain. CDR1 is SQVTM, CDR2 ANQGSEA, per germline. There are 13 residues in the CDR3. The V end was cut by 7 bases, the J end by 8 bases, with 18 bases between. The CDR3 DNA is TGCAGCGAGACGTCCGGTTACGGCGATGAGCAGTTCTTC. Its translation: CSETSGYGDEQFF.

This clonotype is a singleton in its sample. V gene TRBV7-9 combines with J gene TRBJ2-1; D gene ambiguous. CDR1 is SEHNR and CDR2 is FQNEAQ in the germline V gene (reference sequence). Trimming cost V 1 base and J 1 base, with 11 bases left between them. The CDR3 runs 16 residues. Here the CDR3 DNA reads TGTGCCAGCAGCTTAGAGGGCCTCATATCCTACAATGAGCAGTTCTTC. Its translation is CASSLEGLISYNEQFF.

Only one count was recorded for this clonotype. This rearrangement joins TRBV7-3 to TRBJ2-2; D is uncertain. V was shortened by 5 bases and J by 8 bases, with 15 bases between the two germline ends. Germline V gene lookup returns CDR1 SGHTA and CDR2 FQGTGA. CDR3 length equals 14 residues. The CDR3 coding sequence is TGTGCCAGCAGCCCCCCGGGTCGTGGGGGGGAGCTGTTTTTT. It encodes CASSPPGRGGELFF. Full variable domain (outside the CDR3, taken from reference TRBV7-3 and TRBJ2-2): GAGVSQTPSNKVTEKGKYVELRCDPISGHTALYWYRQSLGQGPEFLIYFQGTGAADDSGLPNDRFFAVRPEGSVSTLKIQRTERGDSAVYLCASSPPGRGGELFFGEGSRLTVL.

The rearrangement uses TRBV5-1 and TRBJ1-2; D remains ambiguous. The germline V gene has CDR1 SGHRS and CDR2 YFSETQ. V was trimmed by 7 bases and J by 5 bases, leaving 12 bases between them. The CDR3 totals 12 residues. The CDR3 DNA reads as TGCGCCAGCGGGCCCCTCGGATATGGCTACACCTTC. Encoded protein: CASGPLGYGYTF.

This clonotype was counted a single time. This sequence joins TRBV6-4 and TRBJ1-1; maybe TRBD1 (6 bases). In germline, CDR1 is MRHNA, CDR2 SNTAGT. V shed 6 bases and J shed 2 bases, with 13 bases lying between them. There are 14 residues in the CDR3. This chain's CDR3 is CASRGAQLNTEAFF. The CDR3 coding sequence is TGTGCCAGCAGGGGGGCCCAGCTCAACACTGAAGCTTTCTTT.

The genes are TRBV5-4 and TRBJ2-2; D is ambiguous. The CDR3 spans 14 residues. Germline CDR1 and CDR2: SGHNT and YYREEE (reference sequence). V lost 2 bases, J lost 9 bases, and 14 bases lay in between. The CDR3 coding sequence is TGTGCCAGCAGCTTTGACGGTACTGTCCGGGAGCTGTTTTTT. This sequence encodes CASSFDGTVRELFF.

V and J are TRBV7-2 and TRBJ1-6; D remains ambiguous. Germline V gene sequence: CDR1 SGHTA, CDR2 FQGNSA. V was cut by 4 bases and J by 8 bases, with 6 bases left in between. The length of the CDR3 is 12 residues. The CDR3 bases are TGTGCCAGCAGCTACGGGCATTCACCCCTCCACTTT. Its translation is CASSYGHSPLHF.

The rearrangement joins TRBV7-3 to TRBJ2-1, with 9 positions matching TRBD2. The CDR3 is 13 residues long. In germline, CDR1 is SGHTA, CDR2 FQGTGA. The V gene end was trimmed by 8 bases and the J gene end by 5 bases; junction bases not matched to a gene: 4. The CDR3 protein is CASAGLANNEQFF. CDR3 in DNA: TGTGCCAGCGCGGGACTAGCTAACAATGAGCAGTTCTTC.

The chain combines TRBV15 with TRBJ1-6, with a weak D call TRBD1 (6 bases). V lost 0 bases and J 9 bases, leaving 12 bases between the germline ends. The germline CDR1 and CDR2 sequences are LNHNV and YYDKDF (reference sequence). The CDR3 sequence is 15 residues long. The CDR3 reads CATSREGQLGSPLHF. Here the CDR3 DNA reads TGTGCCACCAGCAGAGAAGGACAGTTGGGTTCACCCCTCCACTTT.